This TCR beta chain was sequenced during a study of blood T cell repertoires in COVID-19. Study at large: Samples representing acute and convalescent COVID-19 were sourced from the United States, Italy and Spain.

This clone qualifies as medium-sized. This sample includes further DNA sequences coding for the same CDR3. Assay: immunoSEQ multiplex PCR; the TCRdb copy retains only in-frame clones and omits some. The repertoire holds around 300,000 clones, with about 87% as singletons. The junction had 10 bases not matched to a gene; V was cut back by 4 bases and J by 8 bases. The CDR3 runs 15 residues. In germline, CDR1 is SGDLS, CDR2 YYNGEE. Categorization into cohorts depended on clinical history that participants reported. This TCR derives from a woman in her fifties or sixties who had recovered from COVID-19. The chain is built from TRBV9 and TRBJ2-1; 9 bases are a match to TRBD2. The sequencing sample was made of PBMCs or T cells enriched from blood (not recorded which). In DNA form, the CDR3 reads TGTGCCAGCAGCATTTCTAGCGGGATATTCGATGAGCAGTTCTTC. Protein: CASSISSGIFDEQFF.